This is a list of T cell receptor beta chains from one sample in a study of blood T cell repertoires in COVID-19. The assay was immunoSEQ multiplex PCR, and TCRdb's table has in-frame clones only and misses some. The sample lists approximately 230,000 clones, about nine tenths occurring once. Source material: PBMCs or T cells enriched from blood (not recorded which). These receptor sequences come from a man in his forties who had recovered from COVID-19. The CDR3 runs from the conserved cysteine through the conserved F or W. D genes are given only for firm matches. Not every row has a clone size; where given, it reads once, few, many or a size class.

clone_size	v_call	j_call	d_call	cdr3_aa	cdr3_nt
-	TRBV10-3	TRBJ2-2	-	CAATDRSGELFF	TGTGCCGCAACCGACAGGTCCGGGGAGCTGTTTTTT
many	TRBV11-3	TRBJ2-3	TRBD2	CASSPRTSGSSGDTQYF	TGTGCCAGCAGCCCCCGGACTAGCGGGAGTAGTGGAGATACGCAGTATTTT
few	TRBV6-1	TRBJ2-5	-	CASSEGPPGTQYF	TGTGCCAGCAGTGAGGGTCCCCCGGGGACCCAGTACTTC
-	TRBV11-2	TRBJ2-1	-	CASSLTRGGREQFF	TGTGCCAGCAGCTTAACAAGGGGGGGAAGGGAGCAGTTCTTC
once	TRBV7-9	TRBJ1-1	-	CASSGPYTEAFF	TGTGCCAGCAGTGGGCCGTACACTGAAGCTTTCTTT
-	TRBV9	TRBJ2-5	-	CASSVTSQVPETQYF	TGTGCCAGCAGCGTAACGTCGCAGGTACCGGAGACCCAGTACTTC
-	TRBV7-9	TRBJ1-1	-	CASSTRQEAFF	TGTGCCAGCAGCACCCGACAGGAAGCTTTCTTT
few	TRBV29-1	TRBJ1-1	-	CSVESGLRGFF	TGCAGCGTTGAATCGGGCCTTAGGGGTTTCTTT
-	TRBV3-1/TRBV3-2	TRBJ1-5	TRBD1	CASSTTGWNQPQHF	TGTGCCAGCAGCACGACAGGGTGGAATCAGCCCCAGCATTTT
-	TRBV5-1	TRBJ2-5	TRBD1	CASSFPGVRGTETQYF	TGCGCCAGCAGCTTCCCCGGAGTCAGGGGGACGGAGACCCAGTACTTC
-	TRBV19	TRBJ1-2	TRBD1	CASSAWDRGSPGYTF	TGTGCCAGTAGTGCATGGGACAGGGGATCACCTGGCTACACCTTC
-	TRBV3-1/TRBV3-2	TRBJ1-6	-	CASSQDSGRNSPLHF	TGTGCCAGCAGCCAAGATTCCGGGAGAAATTCACCCCTCCACTTT
-	TRBV27	TRBJ2-1	TRBD2	CASSPLAGVDEQFF	TGTGCCAGCAGTCCTCTGGCGGGAGTCGATGAGCAGTTCTTC
-	TRBV19	TRBJ2-1	TRBD2	CASSPTSGRRNEQFF	TGTGCCAGTAGTCCGACTAGCGGGAGGAGGAATGAGCAGTTCTTC
few	TRBV4-2	TRBJ2-7	TRBD2	CASSQDGGDLREQYF	TGTGCCAGCAGCCAAGATGGGGGGGATCTGCGCGAGCAGTACTTC
few	TRBV7-5	TRBJ2-7	-	CVRSLTWDRFSYEQYF	TGTGTCAGAAGCCTCACCTGGGACAGATTCTCCTACGAGCAGTACTTC
-	TRBV10-3	TRBJ2-4	TRBD2	CAISEKLAGGNIQYF	TGTGCCATCAGTGAGAAGCTAGCGGGGGGAAACATTCAGTACTTC
-	TRBV25-1	TRBJ1-1	TRBD1	CASSHRQGTEAFF	TGTGCCAGCAGTCACCGACAGGGTACTGAAGCTTTCTTT
-	TRBV18	TRBJ2-7	-	CASSNRDTYEQYF	TGTGCCAGCTCGAATCGGGACACCTACGAGCAGTACTTC
once	TRBV30	TRBJ2-1	TRBD2	CAWSSKRLAGPQNEQFF	TGTGCCTGGAGCAGCAAACGACTAGCGGGGCCCCAGAATGAGCAGTTCTTC
-	TRBV5-5	TRBJ2-7	TRBD2	CASSFWGTSGAEQYF	TGTGCCAGCAGCTTTTGGGGGACTAGCGGGGCCGAGCAGTACTTC
-	TRBV7-9	TRBJ1-2	TRBD1	CASSLGYTGTGGYSYGYTF	TGTGCCAGCAGCTTAGGATATACCGGGACAGGGGGCTACAGCTATGGCTACACCTTC
-	TRBV3-1/TRBV3-2	TRBJ2-5	TRBD2	CASSQVAGETQYF	TGTGCCAGCAGCCAGGTAGCGGGGGAGACCCAGTACTTC
-	TRBV6-5	TRBJ2-2	-	CATGRGTGELFF	TGTGCAACCGGCAGGGGCACCGGGGAGCTGTTTTTT
-	TRBV6-5	TRBJ2-1	TRBD2	CASSWTSGGYNEQFF	TGTGCCAGCAGTTGGACTAGCGGGGGCTACAATGAGCAGTTCTTC
-	TRBV10-3	TRBJ2-7	TRBD1	CAISTGTGVIEQYF	TGTGCCATCAGCACCGGGACAGGGGTAATCGAGCAGTACTTC
few	TRBV6-5	TRBJ1-3	TRBD1	CASRMGQGYTIYF	TGTGCCAGCAGGATGGGACAGGGATACACCATATATTTT
-	TRBV30	TRBJ2-7	-	CAWSIGGPYEQYF	TGTGCCTGGAGTATTGGCGGGCCCTACGAGCAGTACTTC
-	TRBV15	TRBJ1-2	-	CATSRADSAFYGYTF	TGTGCCACCAGCAGAGCGGACAGCGCTTTCTATGGCTACACCTTC
-	TRBV6-5	TRBJ2-3	-	CASSYIRADTQYF	TGTGCCAGCAGTTACATACGGGCAGATACGCAGTATTTT
few	TRBV10-3	TRBJ2-7	-	CASQGGSYEQYF	TGTGCCTCTCAGGGCGGTTCCTACGAGCAGTACTTC
-	TRBV7-9	TRBJ2-7	TRBD1	CASSQRDSKTYYEQYF	TGTGCCAGCAGCCAAAGGGACAGCAAAACGTACTACGAGCAGTACTTC
-	TRBV5-1	TRBJ2-5	TRBD2	CASSPGTSGGEETQYF	TGCGCCAGCAGCCCAGGGACTAGCGGGGGGGAAGAGACCCAGTACTTC
-	TRBV7-2	TRBJ1-4	TRBD1	CASSSGTGINEKLFF	TGTGCCAGCAGCTCCGGGACAGGGATAAATGAAAAACTGTTTTTT
once	TRBV9	TRBJ2-1	-	CASSAGHKNEQFF	TGTGCCAGCAGCGCGGGACATAAAAATGAGCAGTTCTTC
-	TRBV6-5	TRBJ2-7	TRBD1	CASSYSGDRLPYEQYF	TGTGCCAGCAGTTACTCAGGGGACAGGCTCCCCTACGAGCAGTACTTC
-	TRBV9	TRBJ2-7	TRBD2	CASSGGLGSYEQYF	TGTGCCAGCAGCGGTGGACTAGGGTCCTACGAGCAGTACTTC
-	TRBV10-1	TRBJ2-5	-	CASSAKRQETQYF	TGCGCCAGCAGTGCCAAGCGACAAGAGACCCAGTACTTC
-	TRBV2	TRBJ1-1	TRBD1	CASSPGQGALTEAFF	TGTGCCAGCAGTCCGGGACAGGGGGCGCTCACTGAAGCTTTCTTT
-	TRBV10-3	TRBJ2-1	-	CAIQRPYNEQFF	TGTGCCATCCAGCGGCCGTACAATGAGCAGTTCTTC
once	TRBV6-5	TRBJ2-1	TRBD1	CANETGAYNEQFF	TGTGCCAACGAAACAGGGGCCTACAATGAGCAGTTCTTC